The rows below give T cell receptor beta chains drawn from one sample of a study of blood T cell repertoires in COVID-19. Measured with immunoSEQ multiplex PCR; TCRdb has only the in-frame clones, and not every one. The sample contains some 200,000 clones, almost 80% of which appear only once. Sequencing input: peripheral blood. These receptor sequences come from a woman in her seventies with acute or convalescent COVID-19. Both conserved end residues are part of each CDR3. The D gene is left open where the match is weak. Size is omitted from some rows. Given values are once, few, many or a class for expanded clones.

v_call	d_call	j_call	clone_size	cdr3_nt	cdr3_aa
TRBV24-1	-	TRBJ2-5	-	TGTGCCACCAGTGATCCCGTGTCGCAAGAGACCCAGTACTTC	CATSDPVSQETQYF
TRBV5-8	-	TRBJ2-2	-	TGTGCCAGCAGCGACGGACTATCGTCGCACGGGGAGCTGTTTTTT	CASSDGLSSHGELFF
TRBV19	TRBD2	TRBJ2-7	-	TGTGCCAGTAGTAGCGGGAGGGCCCTCGAGCAGTACTTC	CASSSGRALEQYF
TRBV29-1	-	TRBJ2-1	-	TGCAGCGCCCTGGGAGGGGGGAATGAGCAGTTCTTC	CSALGGGNEQFF
TRBV11-2	-	TRBJ2-7	-	TGTGCCAGCAGCTTAGGGGGGGACTTACGGGAGCAGTACTTC	CASSLGGDLREQYF
TRBV7-2	-	TRBJ2-1	few	TGTGCCTCCTTGCCAGGATCTTTCTCCTACAATGAGCAGTTCTTC	CASLPGSFSYNEQFF
TRBV5-1	-	TRBJ1-6	-	TGCGCCAGCAGTGGGGGGGAAAGGAATTCACCCCTCCACTTT	CASSGGERNSPLHF
TRBV3-1/TRBV3-2	-	TRBJ1-2	-	TGTGCCAGCAGCCCTACCGGGAGCCGAGGGGGCTACACCTTC	CASSPTGSRGGYTF
TRBV10-3	TRBD2	TRBJ2-7	-	TGTGCCATCAGTGAGTCGATGGAAGGAGGCGGGAGCTGTTTC	CAISESMEGGGSCF
TRBV5-1	TRBD1	TRBJ1-2	-	TGCGCCAGCAGCTTGGCTCAGGGGGGCTATGGCTACACCTTC	CASSLAQGGYGYTF
TRBV3-1/TRBV3-2	TRBD2	TRBJ2-7	-	TGTGCCAGCAGCGACGGACTAGCGGGAGTCAAGTACTTC	CASSDGLAGVKYF
TRBV7-9	TRBD1	TRBJ1-1	-	TGTGCCAGCAGCACTAGCGTAGGGGGGACAGGCATGAACACTGAAGCTTTCTTT	CASSTSVGGTGMNTEAFF
TRBV24-1	-	TRBJ1-3	few	TGTGCCACCAGTGATTTCAACGGGTTTAGAAACACCATATATTTT	CATSDFNGFRNTIYF
TRBV24-1	-	TRBJ1-1	few	TGTGCCACCAGTGACCCCAGGTACCCCGCCCCTGAAGCTTTCTTT	CATSDPRYPAPEAFF